This T cell receptor beta chain stems from a study of blood T cell repertoires in COVID-19. Study in general: The United States, Italy and Spain provided the acute and convalescent COVID-19 samples.

Followed over time, Seattle patients had been enrolled while infection was active. Profiled with immunoSEQ multiplex PCR; TCRdb holds only in-frame clones, not every one. The sample has approximately 250,000 clones, 92% seen once. The CDR3 is 13 residues long. Germline assignment: CDR1 MNHEY and CDR2 SVGAGI. The ends were cut back, 6 bases at V and 0 bases at J, with 8 bases in the middle. Sequenced material: peripheral blood. The gene calls are TRBV6-5 and TRBJ1-2; D is possibly TRBD1 (5 bases). This clonotype originated in a man aged 30-40 years with COVID-19, enrolled during active disease. Here the CDR3 reads CASSPDTNYGYTF. CDR3 nucleotides: TGTGCCAGCAGCCCGGACACTAACTATGGCTACACCTTC.